This T cell receptor (beta chain) was documented in a study of T cells in Graves' hyperthyroidism and ophthalmopathy. Looking at the study overall: Upon initial diagnosis and before any treatment, peripheral blood was collected.

Amplification of TCR beta CDR3 regions used RNA as the template. HTBI primers drove first-round RT-PCR of the TCR CDR3. In TCRdb, the multiplex PCR reads were re-called with MiXCR into one record per CDR3 protein. The table includes roughly 420,000 distinct CDR3 sequences, roughly 13% detected once. Germline assignment: CDR1 SGHAT and CDR2 FQNNGV. V lost 8 bases and J 2 bases, leaving 3 bases between the germline ends. This CDR3 comprises 10 residues. Clinical symptoms, serum thyroxine and TRAb, thyroid ultrasound and orbital computed tomography together formed the diagnostic basis. This clonotype was recorded many times.

The clonotype originates from a woman aged 18-29 years with Graves' hyperthyroidism. The sample consisted of blood. The chain couples TRBV11-2 to TRBJ2-5; D call uncertain. The DNA for the CDR3 is TGTGCCAGCGGACAAGAGACCCAGTACTTC. Translation: CASGQETQYF.